This TCR beta chain stems from a study of human T cells and chemical hapten exposure. Study at large: Across samples, TCR yields varied, mostly owing to small differences in pooled library volumes. Study-wide points: The number of TCRs over 1 in 1000 frequency stayed unchanged after DPC.

One entry per CDR3 protein results from TCRdb running MiXCR on the RACE reads. The sample gives about 120,000 distinct CDR3 sequences, roughly 14% of which show up once; about 3% is in the top ten. As to time point: pre-sensitization, week 0. The treatment denotes: therapeutic diphenylcyclopropenone sensitization with weekly scalp DPC. Notes on this clonotype: No antigen is known for it.

Trimming took 5 bases from V and 2 from J, leaving 18 bases between them. The CDR3 is made up of 16 amino acids. Germline V gene data show CDR1 as MNHEY and CDR2 as SMNVEV (reference sequence). This clonotype was obtained from a woman aged 18-35 years with alopecia areata. Some clones in this sample may be carry-over from other donors' samples. The V gene is TRBV27, the J gene TRBJ2-5; tentative D call: TRBD1 (6 bases). The material was whole blood, obtained in connection with sensitization to the hapten diphenylcyclopropenone (DPC). The CDR3 region is CASSQMGAGPQETQYF. The DNA for the CDR3 is TGTGCCAGCAGTCAAATGGGGGCAGGACCACAAGAGACCCAGTACTTC.